These T cell receptor beta chains were read from a single sample in a study of cytomegalovirus exposure and HLA in healthy donors. Repertoires were generated with immunoSEQ multiplex PCR, while TCRdb's copy carries only in-frame clones and drops some. The sample has approximately 180,000 clones; roughly 80% are singletons. The sequenced sample consisted of PBMCs. The receptors come from a woman aged 18-29 years in good health and CMV-seronegative. Both conserved end residues are trimmed from each CDR3. The order of the fields is clone size, D gene, V gene, CDR3 protein. A D gene is named only where the DNA matches it firmly. Expanded clones get a size class; other rows say once, few or many, or leave the size out.

>once|TRBD2|TRBV19
ASSAGDNNEQF
>.|.|TRBV20-1
SAATPPAAF
>once|TRBD2|TRBV6-6
ASSYGLAGAGELF
>few|TRBD2|TRBV4-2
ASSQDFGGRGERDTQY
>.|.|TRBV27
ASSLGAGTPLH
>.|.|TRBV19
ASSENENTEAF
>.|TRBD2|TRBV2
ASNELAGGAQETQY
>.|.|TRBV10-2
ASSLRGQGSGNQPQH
>few|.|TRBV25-1
ASSELGGGRTGELF
>.|.|TRBV6-5
ASTGGNEQF
>.|.|TRBV6-6
ASRVTSSYEQY
>.|.|TRBV7-2
ASSTRLGLVEQF
>once|.|TRBV7-2
ASSIGTLPTNEKLF
>.|.|TRBV7-2
ASSFGWNTEAF
>once|.|TRBV7-9
ASSPESGSRAYEQY
>.|TRBD1|TRBV19
ASSLRTQGATGFGQY
>.|TRBD2|TRBV7-9
ASSLAGLAVPQETQY
>.|TRBD1|TRBV19
ASSAYRGAKNIQY
>.|TRBD1|TRBV27
ASSPRTGGVEDTEAF
>.|TRBD2|TRBV19
ASSIDLAGVSYNEQF
>.|.|TRBV4-3
ASSQNYIPAGDTGELF
>.|TRBD2|TRBV9
ASSVSGGEETQY
>.|.|TRBV5-4
ASRQDSLGQETQY
>.|.|TRBV9
ASSTQGSGANVLT
>.|.|TRBV5-4
ASKLSLGQQYEQY
>once|TRBD1|TRBV28
ASSPGRGRGTDTQY
>.|.|TRBV19
ASSPLDAFTGELF
>.|.|TRBV4-2
ASSQVGRVESEAF
>.|.|TRBV4-3
ASSPGQGSYNEQF
>.|TRBD1|TRBV2
ATTVQGELSYEQY
>.|.|TRBV30
AWRPRDSLSYNEQF
>.|TRBD1|TRBV30
AVTGTGVQETQY
>.|.|TRBV4-3
ASSRGPLNEQF
>few|.|TRBV4-1
ASSQEPPGHENTGELF